This TCR beta chain derives from a study of blood T cell repertoires in COVID-19. Study-level background: The study drew acute and convalescent COVID-19 samples from the United States, Italy and Spain.

Germline loops: CDR1 LGHDT, CDR2 YNNKEL (reference sequence). The CDR3 totals 15 residues. The junction had 3 bases not matched to a gene; V was cut back by 3 bases and J by 0 bases. The method was immunoSEQ multiplex PCR; TCRdb's version includes in-frame clones alone and lacks a portion of them. The sample yields about 140,000 clones, roughly 80% seen once. The chain carries TRBV3-1 (or the pseudogene TRBV3-2) and TRBJ2-5; 8 bases match TRBD2. The sequencing input was peripheral blood. The TCR was taken from a man aged 45 to 65 with acute or convalescent COVID-19. Written as DNA, the CDR3 is TGTGCCAGCAGCCATCGCGGGGGGTACCAAGAGACCCAGTACTTC. This encodes CASSHRGGYQETQYF.